This paragraph reports one T cell receptor (beta chain). CDR1 and CDR2 (germline): MDHEN, SYDVKM. V gave up 6 bases and J gave up 8 bases; unmatched junction bases: 6. The CDR3 consists of 13 residues. PCR involved 60 Vbeta and 13 Jbeta primers. Produced via immunoSEQ multiplex PCR; TCRdb's table is partial and in-frame only. This table holds over 150,000 clones, about three quarters found once. The data are from a study of cytomegalovirus exposure and HLA in healthy donors. Sequences were obtained from PBMCs. This TCR was sampled from a woman between 40 and 55 years old in good health and CMV-seropositive. The V gene is TRBV28, the J gene TRBJ2-3; 9 nucleotides agree with TRBD1. CDR3 DNA: TGTGCCAGCAGGGGGACAGGGATCGTTACGCAGTATTTT. Amino acid sequence: CASRGTGIVTQYF.